Listed below are T cell receptor beta chains from one sample, sequenced in a study of blood T cell repertoires in COVID-19. Only in-frame clones appear in the TCRdb table, and some are missing; sequencing was by immunoSEQ multiplex PCR. The data show fewer than 200,000 clones, roughly 93% seen once. The sample comprised peripheral blood. These receptor sequences come from a man aged 18-30 years with COVID-19, enrolled during active disease. Each CDR3 is given with its conserved first and last residue. Fields, in order: J gene, V gene, D gene, clone size, CDR3 protein, CDR3 DNA. The D gene is left open where the match is weak. Clone size is stated in some rows and not others, as once, few, many or a class when expanded.

j_call: TRBJ1-4
v_call: TRBV18
d_call: TRBD1
clone_size: -
cdr3_aa: CASSPSPGQNEKLLF
cdr3_nt: TGTGCCAGCTCACCGTCACCGGGACAGAATGAAAAACTGCTTTTT

j_call: TRBJ2-7
v_call: TRBV15
d_call: TRBD2
clone_size: -
cdr3_aa: CATSRGLAGVAEQYF
cdr3_nt: TGTGCCACCAGCCGGGGACTAGCGGGAGTTGCCGAGCAGTACTTC

j_call: TRBJ2-5
v_call: TRBV2
d_call: TRBD2
clone_size: once
cdr3_aa: CATHTGAGDTETQYF
cdr3_nt: TGTGCCACCCACACGGGAGCGGGAGATACAGAGACCCAGTACTTC

j_call: TRBJ2-1
v_call: TRBV9
d_call: TRBD1
clone_size: -
cdr3_aa: CASSVVGQGSPSSYNEQFF
cdr3_nt: TGTGCCAGCAGCGTAGTAGGACAGGGTAGCCCCAGCTCCTACAATGAGCAGTTCTTC

j_call: TRBJ1-2
v_call: TRBV5-4
d_call: -
clone_size: -
cdr3_aa: CASSLQTELYGYTF
cdr3_nt: TGTGCCAGCAGCTTGCAGACAGAACTCTATGGCTACACCTTC

j_call: TRBJ2-7
v_call: TRBV29-1
d_call: -
clone_size: -
cdr3_aa: CSVARVGSYEQYF
cdr3_nt: TGCAGCGTTGCCAGGGTCGGATCCTACGAGCAGTACTTC

j_call: TRBJ2-7
v_call: TRBV13
d_call: TRBD2
clone_size: -
cdr3_aa: CASSGGRNYEQYF
cdr3_nt: TGTGCCAGCAGTGGCGGGAGAAACTACGAGCAGTACTTC

j_call: TRBJ2-1
v_call: TRBV7-8
d_call: -
clone_size: -
cdr3_aa: CASSLPSTGSYNEQFF
cdr3_nt: TGTGCCAGCAGCTTACCCTCAACAGGGTCGTACAATGAGCAGTTCTTC

j_call: TRBJ1-4
v_call: TRBV29-1
d_call: -
clone_size: once
cdr3_aa: CSAGGRTNEKLLF
cdr3_nt: TGCAGCGCCGGGGGACGGACTAATGAAAAACTGCTTTTT

j_call: TRBJ1-4
v_call: TRBV9
d_call: TRBD1
clone_size: -
cdr3_aa: CASSARQGINEKLFF
cdr3_nt: TGTGCCAGCAGCGCCAGACAGGGGATTAATGAAAAACTGTTTTTT

j_call: TRBJ2-5
v_call: TRBV28
d_call: -
clone_size: -
cdr3_aa: CASSLFGVQETQYF
cdr3_nt: TGTGCCAGCAGTTTATTCGGGGTTCAAGAGACCCAGTACTTC

j_call: TRBJ2-2
v_call: TRBV7-9
d_call: -
clone_size: -
cdr3_aa: CASSPVGGRRTGELFF
cdr3_nt: TGTGCCAGCAGCCCTGTAGGGGGTAGAAGAACCGGGGAGCTGTTTTTT

j_call: TRBJ2-1
v_call: TRBV7-2
d_call: TRBD2
clone_size: -
cdr3_aa: CASSPGGAGGYNEQFF
cdr3_nt: TGTGCCAGCAGCCCCGGGGGAGCGGGAGGCTACAATGAGCAGTTCTTC

j_call: TRBJ1-2
v_call: TRBV28
d_call: TRBD1
clone_size: -
cdr3_aa: CASSQQGVANYGYTF
cdr3_nt: TGTGCCAGCAGCCAACAGGGGGTGGCTAACTATGGCTACACCTTC

j_call: TRBJ2-7
v_call: TRBV5-1
d_call: TRBD2
clone_size: -
cdr3_aa: CASSSTSGLYEQYF
cdr3_nt: TGCGCCAGCAGCTCGACTAGCGGCCTCTACGAGCAGTACTTC

j_call: TRBJ2-7
v_call: TRBV28
d_call: TRBD1
clone_size: -
cdr3_aa: CASSRGPYEQYF
cdr3_nt: TGTGCCAGCAGCAGGGGGCCCTACGAGCAGTACTTC

j_call: TRBJ2-5
v_call: TRBV15
d_call: -
clone_size: -
cdr3_aa: CATSRDLAGPPKGRETQYF
cdr3_nt: TGTGCCACCAGCAGAGATTTGGCGGGACCTCCCAAGGGGAGAGAGACCCAGTACTTC

j_call: TRBJ2-3
v_call: TRBV6-6
d_call: -
clone_size: -
cdr3_aa: CASSSSTSGKADTQYF
cdr3_nt: -